This paragraph covers one TCR beta chain sequence. The record originates from a study of shared clonotypes between healthy human individuals. The assay was immunoSEQ multiplex PCR, and TCRdb's table has in-frame clones only and misses some. The data show fewer than 3 million clones, under 95% seen once. The V end lost 4 bases, the J end lost 5 bases, and 8 bases lay between the germline ends. The CDR3 runs 11 residues. Germline V gives CDR1 SQVTM, CDR2 ANQGSEA. The clonotype originates from a man younger than 35 in good health. Some clones in this sample may be carry-over from other donors' samples. Sequencing was done on a sample of naive CD4+ T cells from PBMCs. Subset denoted: CD45RA+ positively selected. The chain has TRBV29-1 and TRBJ1-2; D uncertain. CDR3 loop: CSVAPLYGYTF. Written as DNA, the CDR3 is TGCAGCGTTGCCCCGTTGTATGGCTACACCTTC. The variable domain in full, completed from reference TRBV29-1 and TRBJ1-2, reads SAVISQKPSRDICQRGTSLTIQCQVDSQVTMMFWYRQQPGQSLTLIATANQGSEATYESGFVIDKFPISRPNLTFSTLTVSNMSPEDSSIYLCSVAPLYGYTFGSGTRLTVV.